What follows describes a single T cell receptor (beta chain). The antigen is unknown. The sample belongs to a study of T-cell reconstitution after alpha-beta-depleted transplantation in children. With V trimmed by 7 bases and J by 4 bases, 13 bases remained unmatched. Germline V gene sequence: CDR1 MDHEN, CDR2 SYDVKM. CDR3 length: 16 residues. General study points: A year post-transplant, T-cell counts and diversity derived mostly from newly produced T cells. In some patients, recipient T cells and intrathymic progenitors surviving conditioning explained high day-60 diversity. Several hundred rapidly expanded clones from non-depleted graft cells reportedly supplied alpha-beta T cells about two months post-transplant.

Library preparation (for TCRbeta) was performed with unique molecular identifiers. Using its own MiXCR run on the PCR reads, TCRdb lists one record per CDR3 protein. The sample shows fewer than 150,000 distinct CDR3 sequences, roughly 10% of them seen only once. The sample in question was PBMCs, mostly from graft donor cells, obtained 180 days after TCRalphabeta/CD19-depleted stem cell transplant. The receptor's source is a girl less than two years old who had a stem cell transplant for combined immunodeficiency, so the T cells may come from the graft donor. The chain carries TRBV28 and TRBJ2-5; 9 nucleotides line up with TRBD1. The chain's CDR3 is CASNPSGTGFRETQYF. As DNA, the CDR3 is TGTGCCAGCAATCCCTCCGGGACAGGGTTCAGAGAGACCCAGTACTTC.